Sequencing of this TCR beta chain was carried out in a study of T cells in Graves' hyperthyroidism and ophthalmopathy. General study points: Model output signaled ophthalmopathy a median 6.5 months ahead of onset. In the blood, most expanded thyroid clonotypes above 0.001 appeared as well.

The table lists this clonotype with many counts. What it recognizes is unknown. Calling Graves' hyperthyroidism stable meant ophthalmopathy did not progress within 18 months. Patients aged 18 to 65 with hyperthyroidism were newly diagnosed, with duration under 2 months. RNA transcripts provided the source from which TCR beta CDR3 regions were amplified. The HTBI primer set was used in a first-round RT-PCR of the TCR CDR3. TCRdb fed the multiplex PCR reads into MiXCR, producing one record per CDR3 protein. The sample shows about 510,000 distinct CDR3 sequences, approximately 14% of them seen only once. V lost 7 bases to trimming and J lost 0 bases; unmatched junction nucleotides: 3. Germline values: CDR1 DFQATT, CDR2 SNEGSKA (reference sequence). The CDR3 has 13 residues.

The specimen was blood. This TCR came from a woman aged 40 to 50 with Graves' hyperthyroidism. J is TRBJ2-7 and V is TRBV20-1, with 10 nucleotides matching TRBD1. Here the CDR3 DNA reads TGCAGTGGGACAGGGGGACCCTCCTACGAGCAGTACTTC. It yields the protein CSGTGGPSYEQYF.